This TCR beta chain stems from a study of Graves' ophthalmopathy and Graves' hyperthyroidism. General study results and limits: Most thyroid clonotypes with frequency above 0.001 were detected in blood too.

This clonotype was observed at least ten times. Antigen: not known. The junction shows a germline mismatch at one end, possibly a read error. CDR1 and CDR2 from the germline V gene are SGHRS and YFSETQ. This CDR3 is built from 14 residues. Transcripts of RNA were the source for amplifying TCR beta CDR3 regions. HTBI-primed RT-PCR formed the first round, and a multiplex PCR formed the second. TCRdb re-analysed the multiplex PCR reads in MiXCR, keeping a single row per CDR3 protein. The sample carries around 1.1 million distinct CDR3 sequences, roughly 35% recorded once. The chain couples TRBV5-1 to TRBJ1-3; D possibly corresponds to TRBD1 (6 bases). This sequence originates from an adult man with Graves' hyperthyroidism. Sequences were obtained from peripheral blood or thyroid tissue (not recorded which). Written as DNA, the CDR3 is TGTGCCAGCAGCTTAGCAGGGGCCGGAAACACCATATATTTT. Amino acids: CASSLAGAGNTIYF. Variable domain in full (rest from reference TRBV5-1 and TRBJ1-3): KAGVTQTPRYLIKTRGQQVTLSCSPISGHRSVSWYQQTPGQGLQFLFEYFSETQRNKGNFPGRFSGRQFSNSRSEMNVSTLELGDSALYLCASSLAGAGNTIYFGEGSWLTVV.